This TCR beta chain emerged from a study of blood T cells in healthy people across ages. Findings and caveats of the study: Naive CD4+ cell counts and diversity both ran higher in long-lived than in aged donors.

There were healthy Caucasian individuals from Russia, aged about 6 to 100, serving as donors. CDR1 and CDR2 from the germline V gene are SGHTA and FQGNSA. The CDR3 has 15 residues. Combining a sample-barcoded 5' primer with a J-beta primer mix, a second PCR ran for 7 to 11 cycles. Every single cDNA molecule received a tag from a template-switch adaptor with 12 random nucleotides. Every individual sample yielded 2.5 million or more paired-end reads (each containing CDR3). TCRdb re-analysed the 5' RACE reads in MiXCR, keeping a single row per CDR3 protein. This sample has about 1.4 million distinct CDR3 sequences, with roughly 59% found just once. Regarding this clonotype: Antigen specificity is unknown.

The sequencing input was blood. The TCR was taken from a man aged 18 to 29 in good health. This sequence joins TRBV7-2 and TRBJ2-5; weak D call: TRBD2 (6 bases). Near its end, the DNA agrees better with TRBJ2-7, so the J call may be wrong. DNA for the CDR3: TGTGCCAGCAGCTTACGAGTGGGACTCAGACTCGAGCAGTACTTC. It specifies CASSLRVGLRLEQYF.